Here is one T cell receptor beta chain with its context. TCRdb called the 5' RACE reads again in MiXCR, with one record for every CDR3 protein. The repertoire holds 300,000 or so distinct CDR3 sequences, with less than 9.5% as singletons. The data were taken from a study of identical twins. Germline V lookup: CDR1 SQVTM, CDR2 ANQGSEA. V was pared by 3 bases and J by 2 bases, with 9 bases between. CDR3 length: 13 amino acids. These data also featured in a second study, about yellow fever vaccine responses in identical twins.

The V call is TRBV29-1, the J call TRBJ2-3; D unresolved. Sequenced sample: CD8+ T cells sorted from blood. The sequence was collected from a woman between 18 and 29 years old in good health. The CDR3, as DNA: TGCAGCGTTGAGGGCACGAACACAGATACGCAGTATTTT. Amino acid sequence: CSVEGTNTDTQYF.